These 21 T cell receptor beta chains share one sample of origin, sequenced in a study of cytomegalovirus exposure and HLA in healthy donors. It was with 60 Vbeta and 13 Jbeta primers that the PCR ran. Some clones are missing from TCRdb's copy, which holds only in-frame ones; the method was immunoSEQ multiplex PCR. The sample consists of some 99,000 clones, under 85% of them appearing once. The sequenced sample consisted of PBMCs. All receptors come from a middle-aged man in good health and CMV-seronegative.

The V and J genes are TRBV4-3 and TRBJ1-4; D gene ambiguous. The CDR3 runs 16 residues. Looked up from germline, CDR1 is LGHNA and CDR2 is YSLEER. V was clipped by 3 bases and J by 4 bases, with 15 bases between them. Here the CDR3 reads CASSQRGALINEKLFF. In nucleotides, the CDR3 is TGCGCCAGCAGCCAGAGAGGTGCCCTAATTAATGAAAAACTGTTTTTT.

The genes are TRBV4-1 and TRBJ2-5; 7 bases agree with TRBD1. The V gene end was trimmed by 2 bases and the J gene end by 3 bases; junction bases not matched to a gene: 6. The CDR3 length is 15 residues. Germline loops: CDR1 MGHRA, CDR2 YSYEKL. The CDR3 here is CASSQPGRGKETQYF. As DNA, the CDR3 is TGCGCCAGCAGCCAACCGGGCAGGGGGAAAGAGACCCAGTACTTC.

In this sample, this clone turned up a few times. CDR3 sequence: CAIGTAQETQYF. CDR3 bases: TGTGCCATCGGGACAGCTCAAGAGACCCAGTACTTC. The J gene is TRBJ2-5, the V gene TRBV6-4, with 7 bases identical to TRBD1. V lost 10 bases to trimming and J lost 2 bases; unmatched junction nucleotides: 4. The CDR3 extends over 12 amino acids. Germline CDR1 MRHNA, CDR2 SNTAGT.

The rearrangement uses TRBV4-3 and TRBJ1-5; 10 positions match TRBD1. Looked up from germline, CDR1 is LGHNA and CDR2 is YSLEER. CDR3 length equals 15 residues. V shed 3 bases, J shed 6 bases, and the junction held 5 bases outside the gene matches. CDR3 sequence reads: CASSQGTGAGQPQHF. The CDR3 DNA is TGCGCCAGCAGCCAGGGGACAGGGGCAGGTCAGCCCCAGCATTTT.

V and J are TRBV6-5 and TRBJ1-2; 8 positions agree with TRBD1. The CDR3 has 15 residues. Germline values: CDR1 MNHEY, CDR2 SVGAGI. V gave up 2 bases and J gave up 6 bases; unmatched junction bases: 8. CDR3 loop: CASSYTMTGEDGYTF. As DNA, the CDR3 is TGTGCCAGCAGTTACACCATGACAGGGGAAGATGGCTACACCTTC.

This clone appeared a single time. J is TRBJ1-5 and V is TRBV6-4; D not resolved. V gave up 5 bases and J gave up 1 base, with 9 bases separating them. This CDR3 is built from 14 residues. Germline CDR1 MRHNA, CDR2 SNTAGT. The CDR3 protein is CASSREASNQPQHF. CDR3 DNA sequence: TGTGCCAGCAGTAGGGAGGCAAGCAATCAGCCCCAGCATTTT.

The rearrangement joins TRBV7-9 to TRBJ1-5; D gene ambiguous. Germline V CDR1 and CDR2: SEHNR, FQNEAQ (reference sequence). Between the trimmed V and J ends, which lost 3 bases and 6 bases, there was a span of 6 bases. The CDR3 covers 12 residues. The CDR3: CASSFESQPQHF. CDR3 bases: TGTGCCAGCAGCTTCGAGAGTCAGCCCCAGCATTTT.

V gene TRBV28 combines with J gene TRBJ2-7; 8 positions agree with TRBD1. Germline CDR1 MDHEN, CDR2 SYDVKM. This CDR3 is 18 amino acids long. V lost 3 bases, J lost 9 bases, and 22 bases stayed unmatched. The CDR3 region is CASSFGKGAGQVNSGQYF. CDR3 in DNA: TGTGCCAGCAGTTTTGGAAAAGGGGCGGGACAGGTTAATTCAGGGCAGTACTTC.

V usage is TRBV10-3 and J usage is TRBJ2-7; D not resolved. V lost 6 bases and J lost 1, with 13 bases in between. The germline gives CDR1 ENHRY, CDR2 SYGVKD. This CDR3 spans 14 amino acids. CDR3 sequence reads: CAIRPTLGSYEQYF. Here the CDR3 DNA reads TGTGCCATCAGACCGACTCTCGGTTCCTACGAGCAGTACTTC.

The rearrangement joins TRBV27 to TRBJ2-7, with TRBD1 matching over 10 bases. This CDR3 has 15 amino acids. The ends lost 4 bases at V and 5 bases at J; junction bases unmatched: 8. Germline V lookup: CDR1 MNHEY, CDR2 SMNVEV (reference sequence). The CDR3 bases are TGTGCCAGCAGTTCTGCGGGACAGGGGTACCACGAGCAGTACTTC. This codes for CASSSAGQGYHEQYF.

This clone was seen only once. V is TRBV10-2 and J is TRBJ2-5, with a possible D match to TRBD2 (7 bases). The V and J ends lost 5 bases and 4 bases respectively, with 17 bases between them. Looked up from germline, CDR1 is WSHSY and CDR2 is SAAADI. This CDR3 spans 15 amino acids. The CDR3 reads CASSPRKGGLETQYF. The CDR3 DNA reads TGCGCCAGCAGTCCCAGGAAGGGGGGGCTAGAGACCCAGTACTTC.

This chain joins TRBV5-6 and TRBJ2-2; TRBD1 agrees at 7 bases. Germline CDR1 SGHDT, CDR2 YYEEEE. There are 15 residues in the CDR3. V shed 2 bases, J shed 3 bases, and the junction held 4 bases outside the gene matches. The DNA for the CDR3 is TGTGCCAGCAGCTTCCACAGGGGTTACACCGGGGAGCTGTTTTTT. As protein: CASSFHRGYTGELFF.

The chain employs TRBV4-2 and TRBJ2-3, with a tentative D call TRBD2 (5 bases). Trimming cost V 1 base and J 0 bases, with 8 bases left between them. Looked up from germline, CDR1 is LGHNA and CDR2 is YNFKEQ. The CDR3 runs 15 residues. CDR3 nucleotide sequence: TGTGCCAGCAGCCAAGGCCGGGGTAGCACAGATACGCAGTATTTT. It encodes CASSQGRGSTDTQYF.

The chain uses TRBV5-1 and TRBJ1-1; tentatively, D is TRBD1 (6 bases). The CDR3 is 13 amino acids. The germline gives CDR1 SGHRS, CDR2 YFSETQ. The ends were cut back, 0 bases at V and 9 bases at J, with 12 bases in the middle. CDR3 DNA sequence: TGCGCCAGCAGCTTGGTGATAGGGACAAAAGCTTTCTTT. Translating it yields CASSLVIGTKAFF.

This clone was detected only a few times. V gene TRBV18 combines with J gene TRBJ2-1; D is uncertain. CDR3 size: 12 residues. The germline V gene encodes CDR1 KGHSH and CDR2 LQKENI. V shed 6 bases and J shed 8 bases, with 11 bases lying between them. The CDR3 protein is CASSQYRDEQFF. The CDR3 coding sequence is TGTGCCAGCTCGCAGTACAGAGATGAGCAGTTCTTC. The full variable domain, rest sourced from reference TRBV18 and TRBJ2-1, is NAGVMQNPRHLVRRRGQEARLRCSPMKGHSHVYWYRQLPEEGLKFMVYLQKENIIDESGMPKERFSAEFPKEGPSILRIQQVVRGDSAAYFCASSQYRDEQFFGPGTRLTVL.

This rearrangement joins TRBV7-2 to TRBJ2-1; D not resolved. The CDR3 loop spans 14 amino acids. CDR1 is SGHTA and CDR2 is FQGNSA in the germline V gene. Trimming stripped 5 bases from V and 8 bases from J, with 16 bases between. The CDR3 loop reads CASSPPPGRDEQFF. The CDR3 region has the DNA TGTGCCAGCAGCCCCCCCCCGGGTCGGGATGAGCAGTTCTTC.

The rearrangement links TRBV5-8 to TRBJ2-7; 11 bases are shared with TRBD2. This CDR3 spans 18 amino acids. Trimming removed 1 base from V and 0 bases from J; junction bases left unmatched: 9. Germline V gene data show CDR1 as SGHTS and CDR2 as YDEGEE. The DNA for the CDR3 is TGTGCCAGCAGCTTGTTTAGCGGGGGGGCCCATCTCTCCTACGAGCAGTACTTC. It codes for CASSLFSGGAHLSYEQYF.

This chain connects TRBV4-3 to TRBJ2-2, with D perhaps matching TRBD2 (5 bases). This CDR3 is built from 16 residues. V dropped 0 bases and J dropped 7 bases, with 15 bases sitting between them. CDR1 and CDR2 from the germline V gene are LGHNA and YSLEER. The CDR3 nucleotides are TGCGCCAGCAGCCAAGAGCGGCCTCCGAGCGGCGGGGAGCTGTTTTTT. It translates to CASSQERPPSGGELFF.

This sequence joins TRBV4-2 and TRBJ2-1, with D unresolved. The germline CDR1 and CDR2 sequences are LGHNA and YNFKEQ. There are 12 residues in the CDR3. V dropped 3 bases and J dropped 7 bases, with 7 bases sitting between them. The CDR3 DNA sequence: TGTGCCAGCAGCCATCCCCAGAATGAGCAGTTCTTC. Amino acids: CASSHPQNEQFF.

This clone was seen more than once but under ten times. V and J are TRBV9 and TRBJ2-5; 7 bases line up with TRBD1. TRBJ2-7 matches the DNA end more closely, so the J call is doubtful. Germline V lookup: CDR1 SGDLS, CDR2 YYNGEE. CDR3 size: 15 residues. Written as DNA, the CDR3 is TGTGCCAGCAGCCCGTGGGGACAGATCGCCTACGAGCAGTACTTC. Residues: CASSPWGQIAYEQYF.

The chain carries TRBV5-5 and TRBJ1-4; maybe TRBD1 (6 bases). V shed 3 bases and J shed 0 bases, with 12 bases lying between them. The length of the CDR3 is 16 residues. Germline assignment: CDR1 SGHKS and CDR2 YYEKEE (reference sequence). CDR3 in DNA: TGTGCCAGCAGCTCCGGGACACTTGCAACTAATGAAAAACTGTTTTTT. Residues: CASSSGTLATNEKLFF.